This T cell receptor beta chain was recovered during a study of blood T cells in healthy people across ages. V was pared by 0 bases and J by 4 bases, with 18 bases between. The CDR3 is 16 residues long. The V gene's germline CDR1 is SQVTM and CDR2 ANQGSEA. The second PCR ran roughly 7 to 12 cycles with a sample-barcoded 5' primer and J-beta primers. Using its own MiXCR run on the 5' RACE reads, TCRdb lists one record per CDR3 protein. The sample lists about 1,600,000 distinct CDR3 sequences; about 40% were seen once. The chain has TRBV29-1 and TRBJ1-2; D may be TRBD1 (5 bases). The sequenced sample was blood. The clonotype originates from a woman aged 18-29 years in good health. This chain's CDR3 is CSVEDRGGGGAYGYTF. The CDR3 DNA sequence: TGCAGCGTTGAAGATCGAGGTGGCGGCGGGGCCTATGGCTACACCTTC.